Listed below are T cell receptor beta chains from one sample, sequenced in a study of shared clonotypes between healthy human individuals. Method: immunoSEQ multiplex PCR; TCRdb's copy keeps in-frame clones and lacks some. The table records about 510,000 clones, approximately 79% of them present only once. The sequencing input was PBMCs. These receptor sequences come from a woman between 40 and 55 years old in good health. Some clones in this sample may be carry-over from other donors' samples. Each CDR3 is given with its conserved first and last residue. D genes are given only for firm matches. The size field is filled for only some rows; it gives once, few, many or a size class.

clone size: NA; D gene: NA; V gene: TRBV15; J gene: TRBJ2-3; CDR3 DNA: TGTGCCACCAGCAGAGATCGGAGAACCCCCACAGATACGCAGTATTTT; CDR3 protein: CATSRDRRTPTDTQYF
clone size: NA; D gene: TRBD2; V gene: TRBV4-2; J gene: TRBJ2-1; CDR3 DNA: TGTGCCAGCAGCCAAGCCCTAGCGGGAGTTGGTGAGCAGTTCTTC; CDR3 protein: CASSQALAGVGEQFF
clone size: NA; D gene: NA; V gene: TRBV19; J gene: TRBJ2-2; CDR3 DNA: TGTGCCAGTAGTAGGAGTAAAGTCACCGGGGAGCTGTTTTTT; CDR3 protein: CASSRSKVTGELFF
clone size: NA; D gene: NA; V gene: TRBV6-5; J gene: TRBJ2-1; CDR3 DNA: TGTGCCTCCCGAAATGAGCAGTTCTTC; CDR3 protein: CASRNEQFF
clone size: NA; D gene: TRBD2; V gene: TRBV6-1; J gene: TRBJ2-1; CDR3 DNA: TGTGCCAGCAGTGAAGGGGTAGCGGGAATCGGGGGTGAGCAGTTCTTC; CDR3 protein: CASSEGVAGIGGEQFF
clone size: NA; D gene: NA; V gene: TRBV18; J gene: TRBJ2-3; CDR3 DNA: TGTGCCAGCTCACCATTAGGGGGTTTCAGCACAGATACGCAGTATTTT; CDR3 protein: CASSPLGGFSTDTQYF
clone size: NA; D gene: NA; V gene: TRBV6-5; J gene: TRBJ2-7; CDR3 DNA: TGTGCCAGCCCCCGAGGGAGGATCGAGCAGTACTTC; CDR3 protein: CASPRGRIEQYF
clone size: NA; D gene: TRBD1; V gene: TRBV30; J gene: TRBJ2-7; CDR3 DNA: TGTGCCTGGGGACAGGGCGACGGGTGGGATTACGAGCAGTACTTC; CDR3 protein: CAWGQGDGWDYEQYF
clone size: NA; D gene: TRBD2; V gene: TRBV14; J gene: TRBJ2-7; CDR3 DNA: TGTGCCAGCAGCCAAGACCCTAGACTAGCGGGGCTATACGAGCAGTACTTC; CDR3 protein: CASSQDPRLAGLYEQYF
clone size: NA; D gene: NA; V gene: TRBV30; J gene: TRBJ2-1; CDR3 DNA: TGTGCCTGGAGTGGGGGGAGAGGCTCCTACAATGAGCAGTTCTTC; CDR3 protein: CAWSGGRGSYNEQFF
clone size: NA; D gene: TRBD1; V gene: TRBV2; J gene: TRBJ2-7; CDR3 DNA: TGTGCCAGCAGCGAGGGGGGGACAGGGCTCTACGAGCAGTACTTC; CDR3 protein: CASSEGGTGLYEQYF
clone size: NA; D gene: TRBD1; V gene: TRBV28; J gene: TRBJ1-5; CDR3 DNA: TGTGCCAGCAGTTTCGCGGCAGGGGGCGCCAATCAGCCCCAGCATTTT; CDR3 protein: CASSFAAGGANQPQHF
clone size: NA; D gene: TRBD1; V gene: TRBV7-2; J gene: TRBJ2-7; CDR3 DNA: TGTGCCAGCAGCTTACAGGGACAGGCCCACTACGAGCAGTACTTC; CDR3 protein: CASSLQGQAHYEQYF
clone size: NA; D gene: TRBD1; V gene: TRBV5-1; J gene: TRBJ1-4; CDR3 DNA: TGCGCCAGCAGCCCTGACGGGACAGGGGGCGAAAAACTGTTTTTT; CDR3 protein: CASSPDGTGGEKLFF
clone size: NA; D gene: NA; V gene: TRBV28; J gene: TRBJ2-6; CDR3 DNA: TGTGCCAGCAGTCCTATGGGGGGGGCGGCCAACGTCCTGACTTTC; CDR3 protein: CASSPMGGAANVLTF
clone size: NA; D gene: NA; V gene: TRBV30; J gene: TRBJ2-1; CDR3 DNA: TGTGCCTGGAGTTACTCGGGGAATGAGCAGTTCTTC; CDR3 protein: CAWSYSGNEQFF
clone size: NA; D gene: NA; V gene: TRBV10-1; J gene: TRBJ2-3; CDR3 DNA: TGCGCCAGCAGTGAGTTCGGATTTAGCACAGATACGCAGTATTTT; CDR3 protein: CASSEFGFSTDTQYF
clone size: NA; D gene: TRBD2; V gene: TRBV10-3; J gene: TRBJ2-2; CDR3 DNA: TGTGCCATCGGAGGAGTTACCCCGGGACTAGCGGGAGGGATAACCGGGGAGCTGTTTTTT; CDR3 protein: CAIGGVTPGLAGGITGELFF
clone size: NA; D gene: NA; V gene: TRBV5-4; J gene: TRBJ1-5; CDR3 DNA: TGTGCCAGCAGCCCAGGGCCGGAGTCCAATCAGCCCCAGCATTTT; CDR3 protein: CASSPGPESNQPQHF
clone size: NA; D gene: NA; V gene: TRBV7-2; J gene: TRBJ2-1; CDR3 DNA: TGTGCCAGCAGCTTAGCGTCGCTAGCCTACTCCTACAATGAGCAGTTCTTC; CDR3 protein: CASSLASLAYSYNEQFF
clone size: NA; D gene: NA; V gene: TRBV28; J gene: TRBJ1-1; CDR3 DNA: TGTGCCAGCAGCGGCTCAATGAACACTGAAGCTTTCTTT; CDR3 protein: CASSGSMNTEAFF
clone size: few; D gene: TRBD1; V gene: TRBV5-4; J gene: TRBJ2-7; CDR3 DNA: TGTGCCAGCAGCCGGGGACAGGGGAAAAACGAGCAGTACTTC; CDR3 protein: CASSRGQGKNEQYF
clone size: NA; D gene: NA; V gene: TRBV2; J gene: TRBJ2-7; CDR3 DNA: TGTGCCAGCAGGGGAGCCTACGAGCAGTACTTC; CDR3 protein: CASRGAYEQYF
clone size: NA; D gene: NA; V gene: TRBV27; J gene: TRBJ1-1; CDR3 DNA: TGTGCCAGCATCGGGGGGGATTTAGCTTTCTTT; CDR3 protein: CASIGGDLAFF
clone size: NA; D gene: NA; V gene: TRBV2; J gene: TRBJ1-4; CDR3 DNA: TGTGCCAGCAGGTTGGGACCGAGAAATGAAAAACTGTTTTTT; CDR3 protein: CASRLGPRNEKLFF
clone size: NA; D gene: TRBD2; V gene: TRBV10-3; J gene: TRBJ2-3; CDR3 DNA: TGTGCCATCAGCGGACTAGCGGGTATAACAGATACGCAGTATTTT; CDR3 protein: CAISGLAGITDTQYF
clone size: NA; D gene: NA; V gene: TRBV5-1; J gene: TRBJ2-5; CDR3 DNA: TGCGCCAGCAGCTTGGGAGGAGGGTCGGAGACCCAGTACTTC; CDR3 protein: CASSLGGGSETQYF
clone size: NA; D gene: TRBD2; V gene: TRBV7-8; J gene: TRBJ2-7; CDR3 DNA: TGTGCCAGCAGCCTGACGAGCATAGCGGGAGGGGTGTACGAGCAGTACTTC; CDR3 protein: CASSLTSIAGGVYEQYF
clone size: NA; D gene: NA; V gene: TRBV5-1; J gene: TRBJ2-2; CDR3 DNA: TGCGCCAGCAGCTTGGCCCTTAGCAACACCGGGGAGCTGTTTTTT; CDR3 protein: CASSLALSNTGELFF
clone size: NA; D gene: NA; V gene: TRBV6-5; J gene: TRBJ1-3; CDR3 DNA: TGTGCCAGTCACTCCTCTGGGAACACCATATATTTT; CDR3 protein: CASHSSGNTIYF
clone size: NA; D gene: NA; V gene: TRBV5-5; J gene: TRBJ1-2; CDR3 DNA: TGTGCCAGCAGCGGGGAGCTCTATGGCTACACCTTC; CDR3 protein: CASSGELYGYTF
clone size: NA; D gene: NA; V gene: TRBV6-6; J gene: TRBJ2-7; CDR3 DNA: TGTGCCAGCAGTCCTTCTGGAGGGGGGGGCTACGAGCAGTACTTC; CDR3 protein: CASSPSGGGGYEQYF
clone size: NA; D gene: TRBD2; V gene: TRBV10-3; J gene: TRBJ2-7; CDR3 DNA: TGTGCCATCAGTGCTTATGAGACTAGCGGGAGGGCTTCTGAGCAGTACTTC; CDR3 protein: CAISAYETSGRASEQYF
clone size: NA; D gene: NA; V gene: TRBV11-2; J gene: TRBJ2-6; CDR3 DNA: TGTGCCAGCAGCTCCGTGAGAGGTTACTCTGGGGCCAACGTCCTGACTTTC; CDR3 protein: CASSSVRGYSGANVLTF
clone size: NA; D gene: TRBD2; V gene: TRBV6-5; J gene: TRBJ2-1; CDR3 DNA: TGTGCCAGCAGTTATACTAGCGCCAGCTCCTACAATGAGCAGTTCTTC; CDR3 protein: CASSYTSASSYNEQFF
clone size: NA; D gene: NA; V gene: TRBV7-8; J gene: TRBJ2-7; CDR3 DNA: TGTGCCAGCAGCTTGGGCGGGGATGTATACGAGCAGTACTTC; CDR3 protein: CASSLGGDVYEQYF
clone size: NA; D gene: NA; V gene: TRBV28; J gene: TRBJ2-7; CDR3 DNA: TGTGCCAGCAGCTCTAGCGTTATTACCTACGAGCAGTACTTC; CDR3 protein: CASSSSVITYEQYF
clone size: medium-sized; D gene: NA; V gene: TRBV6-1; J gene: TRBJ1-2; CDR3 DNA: TGTGCCAGCAGTGCCAGGATGGGTGGCTACACCTTC; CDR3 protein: CASSARMGGYTF
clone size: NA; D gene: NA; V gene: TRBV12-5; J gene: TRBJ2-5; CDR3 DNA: TGTGCTAGTGGTTACTGGAGGTGGGAGACCCAGTACTTC; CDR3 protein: CASGYWRWETQYF
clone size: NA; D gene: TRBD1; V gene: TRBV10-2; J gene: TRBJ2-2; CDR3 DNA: TGCGCCAGCAGCCCCGGACAGGGGCTATGGACCTCCGGGGAGCTGTTTTTT; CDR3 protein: CASSPGQGLWTSGELFF
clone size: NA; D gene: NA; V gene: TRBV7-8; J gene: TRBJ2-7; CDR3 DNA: TGTGCCAGCAGCTCCGGACCCTCCTACGAGCAGTACTTC; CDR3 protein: CASSSGPSYEQYF
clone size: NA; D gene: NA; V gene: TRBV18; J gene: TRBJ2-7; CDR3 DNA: TGTGCCAGCTCCGTGTCTCCCCAGGTGCGGGTACGGGAGCAGTACTTC; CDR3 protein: CASSVSPQVRVREQYF
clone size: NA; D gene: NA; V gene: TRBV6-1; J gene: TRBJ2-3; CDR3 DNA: TGTGCCAGCTCAGCCCAGACGGACACAGATACGCAGTATTTT; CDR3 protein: CASSAQTDTDTQYF
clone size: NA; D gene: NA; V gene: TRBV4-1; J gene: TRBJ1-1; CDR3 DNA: TGCGCCAGCAGCAAAAGGTCCGCAGGGGAGAACACTGAAGCTTTCTTT; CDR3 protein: CASSKRSAGENTEAFF